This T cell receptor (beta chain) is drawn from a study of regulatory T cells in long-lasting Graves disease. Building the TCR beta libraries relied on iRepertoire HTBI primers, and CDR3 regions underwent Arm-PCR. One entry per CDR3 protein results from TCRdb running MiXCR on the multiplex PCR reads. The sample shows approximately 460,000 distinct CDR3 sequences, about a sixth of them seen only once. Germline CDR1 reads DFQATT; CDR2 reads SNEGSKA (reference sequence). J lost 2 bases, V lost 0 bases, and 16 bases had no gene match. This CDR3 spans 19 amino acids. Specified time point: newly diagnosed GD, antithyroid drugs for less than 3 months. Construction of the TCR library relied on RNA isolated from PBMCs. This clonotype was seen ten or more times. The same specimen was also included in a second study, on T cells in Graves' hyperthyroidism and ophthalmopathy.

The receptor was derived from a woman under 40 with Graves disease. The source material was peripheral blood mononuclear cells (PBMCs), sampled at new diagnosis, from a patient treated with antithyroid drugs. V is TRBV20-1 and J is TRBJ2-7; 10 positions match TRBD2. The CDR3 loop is CSARDRGAGLALSTYEQYF. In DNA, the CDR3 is TGCAGTGCTAGAGATAGGGGCGCGGGACTAGCGCTAAGTACCTACGAGCAGTACTTC.